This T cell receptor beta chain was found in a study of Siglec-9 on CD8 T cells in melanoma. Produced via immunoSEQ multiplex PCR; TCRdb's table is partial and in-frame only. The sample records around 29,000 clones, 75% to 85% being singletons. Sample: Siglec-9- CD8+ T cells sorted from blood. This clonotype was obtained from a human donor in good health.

The CDR3 loop reads CASSPAGGPVDTQYF. DNA for the CDR3: TGTGCCAGTAGTCCGGCGGGAGGGCCTGTAGATACGCAGTATTTT. V and J are TRBV19 and TRBJ2-3, with 9 positions matching TRBD2. Germline values: CDR1 LNHDA, CDR2 SQIVND (reference sequence). This CDR3 contains 15 residues. The ends lost 5 bases at V and 5 bases at J; junction bases unmatched: 8.